This entry is about one TCR beta chain. Its antigen is as yet unknown. Genomic DNA served as template for TCR beta VDJ and CDR3 profiling. A single record per CDR3 protein comes from TCRdb applying MiXCR to the reads. The sample carries more than 250,000 distinct CDR3 sequences, 55% to 60% recorded once. The sample originates from a study of CD8+CD57+ T cells in acquired aplastic anemia. Study background: DNA per sorted CD4+ or CD8+ sample ranged about 0.2 to 27.4 ug, averaging roughly 3.2 ug.

Regarding the study as a whole: Twenty-nine shared CD8+ CDR3s appeared highly expressed within patients' immunodominant clones. In CD8+ cells, Simpson's diversity showed no significant difference between patients and controls.

Germline CDR1 reads SGHTA; CDR2 reads FQGTGA. The length of the CDR3 is 11 residues. The V end was cut by 3 bases, the J end by 12 bases, with 9 bases between. Sequenced input: sorted CD4+, CD8+, or CD8+CD57+ T cells (not recorded which) from PBMCs. The gene calls are TRBV7-3 and TRBJ2-1; no clear D. This TCR came from a human donor with severe aplastic anemia or a healthy control (not recorded which). The CDR3 sequence: CASSLGLGQFF. DNA for the CDR3: TGTGCCAGCAGCTTGGGTCTGGGGCAGTTCTTC. The full variable domain, rest sourced from reference TRBV7-3 and TRBJ2-1, is GAGVSQTPSNKVTEKGKYVELRCDPISGHTALYWYRQSLGQGPEFLIYFQGTGAADDSGLPNDRFFAVRPEGSVSTLKIQRTERGDSAVYLCASSLGLGQFFGPGTRLTVL.